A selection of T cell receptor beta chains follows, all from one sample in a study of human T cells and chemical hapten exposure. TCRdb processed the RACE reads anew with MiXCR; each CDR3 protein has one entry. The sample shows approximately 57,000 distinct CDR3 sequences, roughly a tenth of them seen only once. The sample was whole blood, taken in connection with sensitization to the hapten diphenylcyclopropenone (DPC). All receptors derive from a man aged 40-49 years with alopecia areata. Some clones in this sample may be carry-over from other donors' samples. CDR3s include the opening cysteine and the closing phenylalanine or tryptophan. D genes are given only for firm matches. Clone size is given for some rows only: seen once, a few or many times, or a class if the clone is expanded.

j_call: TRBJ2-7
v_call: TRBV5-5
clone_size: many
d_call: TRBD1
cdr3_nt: TGTGCCAGCAGCGTAACCGGGACAGGGGTCTACGAGCAGTACTTC
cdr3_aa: CASSVTGTGVYEQYF

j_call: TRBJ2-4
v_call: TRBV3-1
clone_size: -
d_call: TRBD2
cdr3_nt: TGTGCCAGCAGCCCCGGGGTAGCGGGAGAAAACATTCAGTACTTC
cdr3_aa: CASSPGVAGENIQYF

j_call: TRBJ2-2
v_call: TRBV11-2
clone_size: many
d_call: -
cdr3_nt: TGTGCCAGCAGCTTAGTCGCCGGGGAGCTGTTTTTT
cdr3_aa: CASSLVAGELFF

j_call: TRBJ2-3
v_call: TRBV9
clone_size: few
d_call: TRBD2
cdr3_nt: TGTGCCAGCAGCTCCCCCGGGGGAGGGACTAGCGGCACAGATACGCAGTATTTT
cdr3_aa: CASSSPGGGTSGTDTQYF

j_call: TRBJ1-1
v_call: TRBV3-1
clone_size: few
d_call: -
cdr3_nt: TGTGCCAGCAGCCTCCCGGGACGGTTGAACACTGAAGCTTTCTTT
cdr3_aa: CASSLPGRLNTEAFF

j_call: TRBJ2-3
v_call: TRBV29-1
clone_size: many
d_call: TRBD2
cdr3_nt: TGCAGCGTCGAGAGCGGGAGGGCAACAGATACGCAGTATTTT
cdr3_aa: CSVESGRATDTQYF

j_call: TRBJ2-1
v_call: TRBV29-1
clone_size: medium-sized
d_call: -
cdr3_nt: TGCAGCGCTGGACTAACCGACAATGAGCAGTTCTTC
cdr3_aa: CSAGLTDNEQFF

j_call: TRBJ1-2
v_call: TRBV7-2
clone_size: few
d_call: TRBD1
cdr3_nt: TGTGCCAGCAGTTCCTGGTCCACAGGGGTCGGTGGCTACACCTTC
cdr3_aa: CASSSWSTGVGGYTF

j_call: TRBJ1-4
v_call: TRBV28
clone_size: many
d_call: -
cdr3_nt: TGTGCCAGCAGGAGCAGGGGAACTAATGAAAAACTGTTTTTT
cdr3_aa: CASRSRGTNEKLFF

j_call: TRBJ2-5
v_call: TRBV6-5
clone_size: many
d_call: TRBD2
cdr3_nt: TGTGCCAGCAGTCGCGGGACTAGCGGGCGTGAGACCCAGTACTTC
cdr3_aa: CASSRGTSGRETQYF

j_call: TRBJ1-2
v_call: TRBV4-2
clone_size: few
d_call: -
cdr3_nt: TGTGCCAGCAGCCTTGACGACAGCCTCACTAACTATGGCTACACCTTC
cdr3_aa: CASSLDDSLTNYGYTF

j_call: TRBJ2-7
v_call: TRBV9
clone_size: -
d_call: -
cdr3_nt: TGTGCCAGCAGCCCAGCGGAAGTTTCCTACGAGCAGTACTTC
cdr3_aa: CASSPAEVSYEQYF

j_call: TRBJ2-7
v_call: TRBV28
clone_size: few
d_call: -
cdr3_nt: TGTGCCAGCACCTCGAACAGGATTCTCTCCTACGAGCAGTACTTC
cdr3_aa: CASTSNRILSYEQYF

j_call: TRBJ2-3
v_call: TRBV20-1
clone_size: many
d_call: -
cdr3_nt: TGCAGTGCTAGAAAGATCCCATTGGCAGATACGCAGTATTTT
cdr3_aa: CSARKIPLADTQYF

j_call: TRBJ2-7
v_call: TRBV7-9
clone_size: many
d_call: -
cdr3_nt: TGTGCCAGCAGCTTGAGGGTTGACGAGCAGTACTTC
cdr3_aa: CASSLRVDEQYF

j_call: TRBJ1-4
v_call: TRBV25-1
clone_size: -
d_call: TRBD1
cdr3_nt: TGTGCCAGCAAACCGACAGGGCTGAATGAAAAACTGTTTTTT
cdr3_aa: CASKPTGLNEKLFF

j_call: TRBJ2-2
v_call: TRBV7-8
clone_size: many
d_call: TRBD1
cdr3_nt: TGTGCCAGCAGCTTAGGACGACAGGGGAACACCGGGGAGCTGTTTTTT
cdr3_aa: CASSLGRQGNTGELFF

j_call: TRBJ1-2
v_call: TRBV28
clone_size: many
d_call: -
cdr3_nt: TGTGCCAGCAGTTCTAGATATGGCTACACCTTC
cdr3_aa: CASSSRYGYTF

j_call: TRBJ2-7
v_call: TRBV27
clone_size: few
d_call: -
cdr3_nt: TGTGCCAGCAGTCCCAACATGCCCTACGAGCAGTACTTC
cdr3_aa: CASSPNMPYEQYF

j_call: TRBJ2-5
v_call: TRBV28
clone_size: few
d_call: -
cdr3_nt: TGTGCCAGCAGCCTCCATCTAGTAGGGGAGACCCAGTACTTC
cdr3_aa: CASSLHLVGETQYF

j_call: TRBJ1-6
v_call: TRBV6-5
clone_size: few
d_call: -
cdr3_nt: TGTGCCAGCAGTCTGTCAGGGCCAAATTCACCCCTCCACTTT
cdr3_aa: CASSLSGPNSPLHF

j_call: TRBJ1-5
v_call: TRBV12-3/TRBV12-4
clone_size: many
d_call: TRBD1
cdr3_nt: TGTGCCAGCAGTTTCCGGACAGGGGATCAGCCCCAGCATTTT
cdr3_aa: CASSFRTGDQPQHF

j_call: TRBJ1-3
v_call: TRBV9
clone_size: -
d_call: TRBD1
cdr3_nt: TGTGCCAGCAGCGGCGGGACAGTATCTCAGAGCTCTGGAAACACCATATATTTT
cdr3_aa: CASSGGTVSQSSGNTIYF

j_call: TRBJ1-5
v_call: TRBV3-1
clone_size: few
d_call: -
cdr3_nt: TGTGCCAGCAGCCAGGAGGGAAATCAGCCCCAGCATTTT
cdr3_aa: CASSQEGNQPQHF

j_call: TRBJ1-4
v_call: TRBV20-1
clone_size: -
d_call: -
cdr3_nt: TGCAGTGCACCCGGACCGGGTTTGGAAAAACTGTTTTTT
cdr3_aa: CSAPGPGLEKLFF

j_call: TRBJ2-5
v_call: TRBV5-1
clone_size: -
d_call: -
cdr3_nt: TGCGCCAGCAGCCCCTCTTTAAGACGCGGCGAGACCCAGTACTTC
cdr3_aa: CASSPSLRRGETQYF

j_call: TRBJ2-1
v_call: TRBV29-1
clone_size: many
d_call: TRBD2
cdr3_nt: TGCAGCGTTAACGGACTAGCGGGAGTACGAGAGCAGTTCTTC
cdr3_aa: CSVNGLAGVREQFF